This TCR beta chain derives from a study of OX40 agonist ivuxolimab in advanced cancers. Produced via immunoSEQ multiplex PCR; TCRdb's table is partial and in-frame only. The sample contains some 44,000 clones, 86% of which appear only once. The CDR3 sequence is 12 residues long. The germline CDR1 and CDR2 sequences are LNHDA and SQIVND (reference sequence). The study's findings and limits: Certain nonresponders additionally had low normalized T-cell clonal expansion.

A word on this clone: Antigen: not known. One end of the junction varies from germline; a read error may be responsible.

Peripheral blood came from all dose cohorts at three timepoints. This chain links TRBV19 with TRBJ2-7, with TRBD2 as a possible D gene (7 bases). This receptor was taken from an adult with an advanced solid tumor such as melanoma, head and neck, liver or kidney cancer. The sample here was CD4+ or CD8+ T cells sorted from blood, taken in a trial of the OX40 agonist ivuxolimab. The CDR3 DNA reads TGTGCCAGTAGCCCACAGGGCGGGAGTCCCCACTTC. This encodes CASSPQGGSPHF.